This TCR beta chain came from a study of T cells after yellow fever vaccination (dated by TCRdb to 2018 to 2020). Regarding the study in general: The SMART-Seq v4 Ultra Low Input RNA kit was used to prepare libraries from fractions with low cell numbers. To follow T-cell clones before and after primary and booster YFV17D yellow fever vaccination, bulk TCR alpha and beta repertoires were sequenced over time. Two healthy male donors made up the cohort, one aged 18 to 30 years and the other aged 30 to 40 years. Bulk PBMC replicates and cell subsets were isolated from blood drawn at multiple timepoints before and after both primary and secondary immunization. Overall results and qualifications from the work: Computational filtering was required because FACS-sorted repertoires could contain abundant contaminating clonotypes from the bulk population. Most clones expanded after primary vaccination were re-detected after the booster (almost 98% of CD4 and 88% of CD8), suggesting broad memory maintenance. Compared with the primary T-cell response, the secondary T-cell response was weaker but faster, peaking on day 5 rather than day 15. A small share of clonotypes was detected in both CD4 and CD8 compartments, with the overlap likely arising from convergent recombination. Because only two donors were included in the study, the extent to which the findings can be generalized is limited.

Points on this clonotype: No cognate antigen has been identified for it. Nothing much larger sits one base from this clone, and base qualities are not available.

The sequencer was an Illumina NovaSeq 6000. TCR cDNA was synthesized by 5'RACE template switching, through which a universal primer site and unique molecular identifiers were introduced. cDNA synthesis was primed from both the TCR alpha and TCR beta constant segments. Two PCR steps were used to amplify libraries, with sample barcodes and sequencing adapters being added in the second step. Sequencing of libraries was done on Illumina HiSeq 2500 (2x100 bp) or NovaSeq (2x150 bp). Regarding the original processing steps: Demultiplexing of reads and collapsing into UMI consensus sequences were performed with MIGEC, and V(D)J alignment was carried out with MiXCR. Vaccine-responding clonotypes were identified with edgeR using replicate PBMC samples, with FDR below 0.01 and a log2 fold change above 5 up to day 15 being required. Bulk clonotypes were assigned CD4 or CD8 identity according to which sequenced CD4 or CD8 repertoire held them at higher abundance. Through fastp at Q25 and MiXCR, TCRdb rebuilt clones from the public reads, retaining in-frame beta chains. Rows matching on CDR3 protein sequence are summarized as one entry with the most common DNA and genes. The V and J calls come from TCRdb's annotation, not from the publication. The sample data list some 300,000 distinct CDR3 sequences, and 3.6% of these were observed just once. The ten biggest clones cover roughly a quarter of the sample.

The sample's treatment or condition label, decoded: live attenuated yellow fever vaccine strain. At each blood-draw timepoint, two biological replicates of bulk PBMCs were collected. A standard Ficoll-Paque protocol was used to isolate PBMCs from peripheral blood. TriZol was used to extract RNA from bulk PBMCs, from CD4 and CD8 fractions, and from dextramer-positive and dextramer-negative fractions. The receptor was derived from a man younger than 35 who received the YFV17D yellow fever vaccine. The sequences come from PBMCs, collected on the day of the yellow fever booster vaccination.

The encoded CDR3 is CASFRLGQFANTGELFF. The nucleotides are TGTGCCAGTTTCCGATTGGGACAGTTCGCGAACACCGGGGAGCTGTTTTTT. The chain is made from TRBV19 and TRBJ2-2; TRBD1 matches 7 bases in the middle. Compared with germline, V lacks 8 bases and J lacks 0 bases; bases without a gene match: 12. The germline V gene (reference sequence) specifies LNHDA as CDR1 and SQIVND as CDR2. The CDR3 numbers 17 residues from cysteine through phenylalanine. The kept DNA is CDR3 alone, 51 bases in frame from the first base.